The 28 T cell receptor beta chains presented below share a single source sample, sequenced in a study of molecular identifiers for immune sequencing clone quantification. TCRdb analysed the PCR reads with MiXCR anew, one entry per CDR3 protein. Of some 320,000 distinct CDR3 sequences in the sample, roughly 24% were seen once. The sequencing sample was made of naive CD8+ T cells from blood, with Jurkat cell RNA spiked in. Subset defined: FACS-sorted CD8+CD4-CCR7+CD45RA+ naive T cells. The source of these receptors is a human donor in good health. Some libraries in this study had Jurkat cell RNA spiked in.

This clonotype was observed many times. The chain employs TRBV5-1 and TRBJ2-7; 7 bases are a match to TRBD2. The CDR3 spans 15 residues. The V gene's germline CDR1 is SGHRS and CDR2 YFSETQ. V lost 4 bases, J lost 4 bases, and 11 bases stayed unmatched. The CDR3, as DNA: TGCGCCAGCAGCGCGGTGGGGGGGGAGTGGTACGAGCAGTACTTC. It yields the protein CASSAVGGEWYEQYF.

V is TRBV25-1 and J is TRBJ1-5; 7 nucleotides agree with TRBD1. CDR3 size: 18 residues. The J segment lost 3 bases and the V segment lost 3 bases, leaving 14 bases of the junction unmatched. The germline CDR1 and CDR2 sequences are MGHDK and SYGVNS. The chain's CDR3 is CASSDVGGSSSNNQPQHF. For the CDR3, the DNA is TGTGCCAGCAGTGATGTAGGGGGCTCCTCGTCGAACAATCAGCCCCAGCATTTT.

CDR3 sequence (DNA): TGCCGCCCCAAGGCGCGAGGGGCAACTAATGAAAAACTGTTTTTT. Translated: CRPKARGATNEKLFF. The J gene is TRBJ1-4, the V gene TRBV29-1, with D possibly matching TRBD1 (5 bases). The CDR3 extends over 15 amino acids. CDR1 SQVTM and CDR2 ANQGSEA come from the germline V gene. Looking up the rest from reference TRBV29-1 and TRBJ1-4 gives the full variable domain: SAVISQKPSRDICQRGTSLTIQCQVDSQVTMMFWYRQQPGQSLTLIATANQGSEATYESGFVIDKFPISRPNLTFSTLTVSNMSPEDSSIYLCRPKARGATNEKLFFGSGTQLSVL.

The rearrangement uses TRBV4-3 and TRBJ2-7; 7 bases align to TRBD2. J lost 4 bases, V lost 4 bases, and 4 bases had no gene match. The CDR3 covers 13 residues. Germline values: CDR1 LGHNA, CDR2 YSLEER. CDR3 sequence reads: CASSPAGEYEQYF. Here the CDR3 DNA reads TGCGCCAGCAGCCCCGCGGGGGAATACGAGCAGTACTTC.

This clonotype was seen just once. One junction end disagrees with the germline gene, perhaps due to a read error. CDR3 region: CASSRGPANEELFF. DNA for the CDR3: TGTGCCAGTAGCAGGGGACCCGCGAATGAAGAACTGTTTTTT. The genes are TRBV19 and TRBJ1-4, with D perhaps matching TRBD1 (6 bases). CDR1 and CDR2 from the germline V gene are LNHDA and SQIVND (reference sequence). This CDR3 spans 14 amino acids.

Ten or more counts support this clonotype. In DNA form, the CDR3 reads TGCAGTGCTATTTTTCTCAGCGTAAGCACAGATACGCAGTATTTT. The encoded protein is CSAIFLSVSTDTQYF. This sequence joins TRBV20-1 and TRBJ2-3; unclear D gene. Germline V CDR1 and CDR2: DFQATT, SNEGSKA (reference sequence). The CDR3 has 15 residues. Between the trimmed V and J ends, which lost 4 bases and 0 bases, there was a span of 14 bases.

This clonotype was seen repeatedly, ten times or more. The CDR3 loop is CASTASGFTEAFF. The DNA of the CDR3 is TGTGCCAGCACCGCGTCAGGGTTTACTGAAGCTTTCTTT. The chain links TRBV7-2 to TRBJ1-1, with D maybe TRBD1 (5 bases). Trimming stripped 7 bases from V and 5 bases from J, with 14 bases between. Germline CDR1 is SGHTA and CDR2 is FQGNSA. This CDR3 is built from 13 residues.

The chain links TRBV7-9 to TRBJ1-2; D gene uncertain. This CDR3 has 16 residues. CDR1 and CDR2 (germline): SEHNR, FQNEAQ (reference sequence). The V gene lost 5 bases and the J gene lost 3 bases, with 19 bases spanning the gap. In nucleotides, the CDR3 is TGTGCCAGCAGCACCACACCCCCAAGAGGAGACTATGGCTACACCTTC. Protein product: CASSTTPPRGDYGYTF.

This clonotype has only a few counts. The CDR3 reads CASSYAAGNQPQHF. CDR3 bases: TGTGCCAGCAGTTACGCGGCGGGGAATCAGCCCCAGCATTTT. V gene TRBV6-5 combines with J gene TRBJ1-5, with D unclear. Germline V gene lookup returns CDR1 MNHEY and CDR2 SVGAGI. The germline V and J ends were trimmed by 2 bases and 4 bases, with 9 bases remaining between them. The CDR3 sequence is 14 residues long.

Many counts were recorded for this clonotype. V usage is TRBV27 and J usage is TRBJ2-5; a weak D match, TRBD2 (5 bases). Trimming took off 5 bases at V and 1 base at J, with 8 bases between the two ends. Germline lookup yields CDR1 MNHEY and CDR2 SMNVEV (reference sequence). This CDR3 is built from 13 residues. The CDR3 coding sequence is TGTGCCAGCAGTCCCAGCGGCCAAGAGACCCAGTACTTC. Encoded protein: CASSPSGQETQYF.

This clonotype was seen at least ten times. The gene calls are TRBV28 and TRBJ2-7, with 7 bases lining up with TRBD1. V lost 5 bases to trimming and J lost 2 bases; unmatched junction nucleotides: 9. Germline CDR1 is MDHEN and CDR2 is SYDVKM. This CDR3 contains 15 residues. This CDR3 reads CASSPYDRAAYEQYF. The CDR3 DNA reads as TGTGCCAGCAGTCCCTACGACAGGGCAGCCTACGAGCAGTACTTC.

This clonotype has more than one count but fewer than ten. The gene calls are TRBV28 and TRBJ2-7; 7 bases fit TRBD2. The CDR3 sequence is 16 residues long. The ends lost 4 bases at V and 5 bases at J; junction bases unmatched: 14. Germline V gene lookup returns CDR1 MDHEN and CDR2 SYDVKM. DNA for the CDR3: TGTGCCAGCAGTTACCTCGCGGGAGTATCGTACCACGAGCAGTACTTC. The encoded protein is CASSYLAGVSYHEQYF.

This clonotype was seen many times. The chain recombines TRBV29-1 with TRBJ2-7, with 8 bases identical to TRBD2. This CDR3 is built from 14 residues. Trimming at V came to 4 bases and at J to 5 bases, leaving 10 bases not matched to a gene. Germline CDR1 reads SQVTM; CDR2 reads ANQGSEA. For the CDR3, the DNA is TGCAGCGTTGTGGGACTAGAGGGAACTGACGAGCAGTACTTC. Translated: CSVVGLEGTDEQYF.

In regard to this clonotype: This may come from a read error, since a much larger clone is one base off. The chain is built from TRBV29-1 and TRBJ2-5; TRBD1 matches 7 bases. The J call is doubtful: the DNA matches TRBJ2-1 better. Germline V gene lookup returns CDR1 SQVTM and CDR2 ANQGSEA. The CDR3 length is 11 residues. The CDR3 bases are TGCAGCGACAGACAGGGAGCGACCCAGTTCTTC. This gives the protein CSDRQGATQFF.

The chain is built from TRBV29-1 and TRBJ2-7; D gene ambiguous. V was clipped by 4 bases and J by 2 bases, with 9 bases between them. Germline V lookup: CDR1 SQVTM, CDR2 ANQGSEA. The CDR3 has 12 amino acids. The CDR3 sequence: CSVVLWTYEQYF. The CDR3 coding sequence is TGCAGCGTTGTCCTGTGGACCTACGAGCAGTACTTC.

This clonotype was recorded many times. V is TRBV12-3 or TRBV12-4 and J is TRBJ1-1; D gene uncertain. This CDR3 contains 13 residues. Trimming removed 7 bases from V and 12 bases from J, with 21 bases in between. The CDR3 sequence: CASNLAWTEKPFF. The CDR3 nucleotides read TGTGCCAGCAACCTCGCCTGGACGGAAAAGCCTTTCTTT.

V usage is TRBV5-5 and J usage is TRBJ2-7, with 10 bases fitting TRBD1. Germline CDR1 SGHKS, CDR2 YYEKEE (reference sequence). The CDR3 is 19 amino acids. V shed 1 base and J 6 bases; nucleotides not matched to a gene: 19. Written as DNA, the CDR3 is TGTGCCAGCAGCTTGCCCATGAGATCTTTAGGGACAGGGGTTGGCGAGCAGTACTTC. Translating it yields CASSLPMRSLGTGVGEQYF.

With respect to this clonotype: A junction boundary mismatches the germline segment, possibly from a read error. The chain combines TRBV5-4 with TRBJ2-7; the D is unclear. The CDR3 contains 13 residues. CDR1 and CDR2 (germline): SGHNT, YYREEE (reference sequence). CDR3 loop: CASSPAVEYEQHF. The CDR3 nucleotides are TGCGCCAGCAGCCCCGCGGTGGAGTACGAGCAGCACTTC.

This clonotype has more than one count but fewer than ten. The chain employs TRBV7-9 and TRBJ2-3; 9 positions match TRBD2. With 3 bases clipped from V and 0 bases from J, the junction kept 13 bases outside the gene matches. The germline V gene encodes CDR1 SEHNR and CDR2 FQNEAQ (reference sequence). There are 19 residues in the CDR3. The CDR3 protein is CASSLLIWETSGSTDTQYF. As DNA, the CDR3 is TGTGCCAGCAGCTTGTTGATTTGGGAGACTAGCGGTAGCACAGATACGCAGTATTTT.

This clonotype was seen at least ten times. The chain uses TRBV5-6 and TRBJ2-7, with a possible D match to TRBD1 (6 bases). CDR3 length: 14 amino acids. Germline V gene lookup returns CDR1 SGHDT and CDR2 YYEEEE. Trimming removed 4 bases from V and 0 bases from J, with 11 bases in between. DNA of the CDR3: TGTGCCAGCAGCCCATGGGACACCTCCTACGAGCAGTACTTC. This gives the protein CASSPWDTSYEQYF.

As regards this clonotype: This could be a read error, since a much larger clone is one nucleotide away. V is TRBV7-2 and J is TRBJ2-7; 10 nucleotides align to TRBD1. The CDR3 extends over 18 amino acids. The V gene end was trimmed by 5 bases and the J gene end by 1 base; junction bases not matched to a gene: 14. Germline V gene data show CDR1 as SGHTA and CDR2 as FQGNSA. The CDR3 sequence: CASSPRQGATTTSYEQYF. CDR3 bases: TGTGCCAGCAGCCCAAGACAGGGGGCAACTACTACGTCCTACGAGCAGTACTTC.

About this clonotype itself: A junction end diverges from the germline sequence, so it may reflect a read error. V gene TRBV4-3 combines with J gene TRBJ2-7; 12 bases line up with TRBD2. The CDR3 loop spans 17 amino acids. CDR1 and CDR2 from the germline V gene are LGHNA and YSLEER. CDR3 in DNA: TGCGCCAGCAGCCAAGTAGGGCTAGCGGGAGGGCCGTACGCGCAGTACTTC. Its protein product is CASSQVGLAGGPYAQYF.

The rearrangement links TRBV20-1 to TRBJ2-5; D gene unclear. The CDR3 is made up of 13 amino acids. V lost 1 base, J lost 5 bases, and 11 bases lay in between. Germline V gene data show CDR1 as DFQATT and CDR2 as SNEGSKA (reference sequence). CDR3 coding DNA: TGCAGTGCTAGAGGAACTCAAACGGAGACCCAGTACTTC. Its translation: CSARGTQTETQYF.

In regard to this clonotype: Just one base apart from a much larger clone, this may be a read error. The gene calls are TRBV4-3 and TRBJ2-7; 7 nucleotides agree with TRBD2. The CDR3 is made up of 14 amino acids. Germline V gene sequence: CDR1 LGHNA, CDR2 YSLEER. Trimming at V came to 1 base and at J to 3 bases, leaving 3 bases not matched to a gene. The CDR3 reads CASSQAWGGYEQYF. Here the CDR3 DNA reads TGCGCCAGCAGCCAAGCCTGGGGGGGCTACGAGCAGTACTTC.

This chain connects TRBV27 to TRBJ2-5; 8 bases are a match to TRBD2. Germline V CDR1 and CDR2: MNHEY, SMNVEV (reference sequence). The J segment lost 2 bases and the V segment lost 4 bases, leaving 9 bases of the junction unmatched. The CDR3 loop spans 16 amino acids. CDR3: CASSWLPGGGQETQYF. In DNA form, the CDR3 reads TGTGCCAGCAGTTGGCTCCCGGGGGGGGGTCAAGAGACCCAGTACTTC.

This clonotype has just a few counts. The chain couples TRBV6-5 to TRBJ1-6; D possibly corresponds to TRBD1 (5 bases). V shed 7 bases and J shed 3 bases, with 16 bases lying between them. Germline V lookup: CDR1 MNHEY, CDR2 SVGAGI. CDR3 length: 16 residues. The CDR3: CASTPLGGYYNSPLHF. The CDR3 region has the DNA TGTGCCAGCACTCCACTCGGGGGATACTATAATTCACCCCTCCACTTT.

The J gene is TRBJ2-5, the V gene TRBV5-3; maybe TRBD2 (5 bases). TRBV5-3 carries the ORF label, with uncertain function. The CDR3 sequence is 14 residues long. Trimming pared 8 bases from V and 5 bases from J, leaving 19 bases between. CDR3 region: CASSKTTLHETQYF. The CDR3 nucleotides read TGTGCCAGCAGCAAGACTACTCTTCATGAGACCCAGTACTTC.

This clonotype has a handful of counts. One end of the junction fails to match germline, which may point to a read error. The CDR3 coding sequence is TGTGCCAGTTTACCAGGGGGTTATAATTCCCCCCTCCACTTT. Its translation is CASLPGGYNSPLHF. The gene calls are TRBV19 and TRBJ1-6, with TRBD1 identical over 7 bases. The CDR3 spans 14 residues. Per germline, CDR1 LNHDA and CDR2 SQIVND (reference sequence).